This T cell receptor (beta chain) was identified during a study of cytomegalovirus exposure and HLA in healthy donors. Study-level information: Early on, a data release was issued that held roughly 80 million unique TCRs from HLA-typed donors. Findings and limits, study-wide: The study carried out a later analysis of TCR beta sequences. It associated around 17,000 of them with specific HLA alleles at a false discovery rate of 0.05.

Regarding this clone: Its matching antigen is unknown.

Primers for the PCR totalled 60 Vbeta and 13 Jbeta. TCRdb's copy holds only in-frame clones and misses some; the assay was immunoSEQ multiplex PCR. The sample lists fewer than 200,000 clones, roughly 80% occurring once. The V end lost 4 bases, the J end lost 3 bases, and 20 bases lay between the germline ends. From germline, CDR1 is MGHRA and CDR2 YSYEKL. The CDR3 spans 17 residues. The TCR was taken from a male donor in good health and CMV-seronegative. Source material: PBMCs. This chain connects TRBV4-1 to TRBJ2-3; D gene uncertain. The chain's CDR3 is CASSLLPPTSVTDTQYF. The CDR3 DNA reads as TGCGCCAGCAGCCTCTTGCCCCCAACCAGCGTGACAGATACGCAGTATTTT.